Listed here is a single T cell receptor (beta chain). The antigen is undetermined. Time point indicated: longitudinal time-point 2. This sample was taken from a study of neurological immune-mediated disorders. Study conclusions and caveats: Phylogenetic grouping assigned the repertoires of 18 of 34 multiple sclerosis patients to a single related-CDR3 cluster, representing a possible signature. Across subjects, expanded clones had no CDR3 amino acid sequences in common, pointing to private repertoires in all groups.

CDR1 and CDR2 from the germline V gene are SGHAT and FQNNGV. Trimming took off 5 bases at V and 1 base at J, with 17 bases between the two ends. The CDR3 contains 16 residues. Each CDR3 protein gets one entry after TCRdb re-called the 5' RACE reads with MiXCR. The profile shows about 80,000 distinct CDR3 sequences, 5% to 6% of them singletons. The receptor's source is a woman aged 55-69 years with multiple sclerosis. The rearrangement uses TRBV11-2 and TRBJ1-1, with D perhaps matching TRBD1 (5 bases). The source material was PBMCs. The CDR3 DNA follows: TGTGCCAGCAGCCGGACGATTGGCAGGGCGAACACTGAAGCTTTCTTT. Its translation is CASSRTIGRANTEAFF.